These 13 T cell receptor beta chains share one sample of origin, sequenced in a study of blood T cell repertoires in COVID-19. This table comes from immunoSEQ multiplex PCR, and its TCRdb copy is limited to in-frame clones, with some not included. The sample records under 300,000 clones, 86% being singletons. Sample: peripheral blood. The receptors derive from a woman in her 30s with active or convalescent COVID-19.

This rearrangement joins TRBV7-2 to TRBJ1-1; 8 positions agree with TRBD1. Trimming took 5 bases from V and 6 from J; bases not matched to a gene: 8. The CDR3 is 14 amino acids. Germline V gene data show CDR1 as SGHTA and CDR2 as FQGNSA. The CDR3 sequence is CASSQRQGWAEAFF. CDR3 sequence (DNA): TGTGCCAGCAGCCAACGACAGGGGTGGGCTGAAGCTTTCTTT.

This chain connects TRBV9 to TRBJ2-3; TRBD1 might be the D (6 bases). From germline, CDR1 is SGDLS and CDR2 YYNGEE. V dropped 4 bases and J dropped 2 bases, with 14 bases sitting between them. The length of the CDR3 is 15 residues. The chain's CDR3 is CASSFRGGHTDTQYF. The DNA of the CDR3 is TGTGCCAGCAGCTTCAGGGGCGGGCACACAGATACGCAGTATTTT.

The gene calls are TRBV27 and TRBJ1-3; D is unclear. V was clipped by 5 bases and J by 9 bases, with 20 bases between them. The CDR3 length is 15 residues. Germline values: CDR1 MNHEY, CDR2 SMNVEV (reference sequence). CDR3 sequence (DNA): TGTGCCAGCAGTCCCGCCTTGTCGGACGGGGTCACCATATATTTT. Translating gives CASSPALSDGVTIYF.

This sequence joins TRBV30 and TRBJ2-1, with 16 bases aligning to TRBD2. Germline lookup yields CDR1 GTSNPN and CDR2 SVGIG (reference sequence). Trimming at V came to 0 bases and at J to 9 bases, leaving 2 bases not matched to a gene. The CDR3 totals 15 residues. This CDR3 is CAWSVGTSGGGEQFF. CDR3 sequence (DNA): TGTGCCTGGAGTGTAGGGACTAGCGGGGGGGGTGAGCAGTTCTTC.

The chain couples TRBV11-3 to TRBJ1-1; D possibly corresponds to TRBD1 (5 bases). Trimming pared 5 bases from V and 3 bases from J, leaving 10 bases between. The CDR3 is 13 amino acids. Germline CDR1 SGHNT, CDR2 YENEEA. CDR3 sequence: CASSPGGDTEAFF. CDR3 in DNA: TGTGCCAGCAGCCCGGGGGGGGACACTGAAGCTTTCTTT.

This chain links TRBV29-1 with TRBJ1-2, with 8 bases lining up with TRBD1. The CDR3 is made up of 13 amino acids. Germline assignment: CDR1 SQVTM and CDR2 ANQGSEA. V lost 7 bases to trimming and J lost 6 bases; unmatched junction nucleotides: 10. The CDR3, as DNA: TGCAGCGGTCGGACAGGGTTTGAAGATGGCTACACCTTC. It specifies CSGRTGFEDGYTF.

The gene calls are TRBV6-2 or TRBV6-3 and TRBJ1-1, with 12 positions matching TRBD1. CDR1 MNHEY and CDR2 SVGEGT come from the germline V gene. The CDR3 is 16 residues long. J was trimmed by 5 bases and V by 5 bases; bases with no gene match: 9. The CDR3 loop reads CASSRPGQGAGTEAFF. The CDR3 DNA follows: TGTGCCAGCAGTCGGCCGGGACAGGGGGCTGGAACTGAAGCTTTCTTT.

The chain links TRBV18 to TRBJ1-6, with a tentative D call TRBD1 (6 bases). CDR1 and CDR2 (germline): KGHSH, LQKENI. V was shortened by 6 bases and J by 7 bases, with 10 bases between the two germline ends. The CDR3 consists of 13 residues. The CDR3 nucleotides read TGTGCCAGCTCCGGACAGTCCAATTCACCCCTCCACTTT. It yields the protein CASSGQSNSPLHF. Drawing the rest from reference TRBV18 and TRBJ1-6, the complete variable domain is NAGVMQNPRHLVRRRGQEARLRCSPMKGHSHVYWYRQLPEEGLKFMVYLQKENIIDESGMPKERFSAEFPKEGPSILRIQQVVRGDSAAYFCASSGQSNSPLHFGNGTRLTVT.

CDR3 protein: CASSRDRDYGYTF. The CDR3 DNA reads TGTGCCAGCAGCCGCGACAGAGACTATGGCTACACCTTC. The genes are TRBV7-9 and TRBJ1-2, with D tentatively TRBD1 (5 bases). The ends were cut back, 5 bases at V and 3 bases at J, with 10 bases in the middle. This CDR3 region has 13 residues. Germline V CDR1 and CDR2: SEHNR, FQNEAQ (reference sequence).

The V call is TRBV6-5, the J call TRBJ1-1; a possible D gene is TRBD1 (5 bases). The CDR3 covers 14 residues. Per germline, CDR1 MNHEY and CDR2 SVGAGI. The V and J ends lost 7 bases and 4 bases respectively, with 16 bases between them. This chain's CDR3 is CASTHKGEGTEAFF. The CDR3 region has the DNA TGTGCCAGCACCCACAAAGGGGAGGGCACTGAAGCTTTCTTT.

This clone was counted between two and nine times. The chain carries TRBV20-1 and TRBJ1-1, with D unclear. In germline, CDR1 is DFQATT, CDR2 SNEGSKA (reference sequence). The CDR3 covers 11 residues. Trimming left V 3 bases short and J 4 bases short, with 6 bases between. CDR3 nucleotides: TGCAGTGCTAGCAGAAGCACTGAAGCTTTCTTT. Encoded protein: CSASRSTEAFF.

The rearrangement links TRBV3-1 (or the pseudogene TRBV3-2) to TRBJ2-7, with 11 bases fitting TRBD2. The germline V gene has CDR1 LGHDT and CDR2 YNNKEL (reference sequence). The CDR3 has 19 residues. The J segment lost 0 bases and the V segment lost 4 bases, leaving 14 bases of the junction unmatched. This chain's CDR3 is CASSPDPGTSGAYSYEQYF. In DNA form, the CDR3 reads TGTGCCAGCAGCCCCGACCCCGGGACTAGCGGTGCATACTCCTACGAGCAGTACTTC.

The V and J genes are TRBV9 and TRBJ2-7; 9 bases align to TRBD1. Unmatched junction bases numbered 5, after V lost 4 bases and J lost 0 bases. CDR3 size: 15 residues. Germline V gene lookup returns CDR1 SGDLS and CDR2 YYNGEE. In DNA form, the CDR3 reads TGTGCCAGCAGCCAAGGGACAGGGAGCTCCTACGAGCAGTACTTC. This translates into CASSQGTGSSYEQYF.